The next 25 T cell receptor beta chains were all read from a single sample in a study of cytomegalovirus exposure and HLA in healthy donors. Amplification used 60 Vbeta primers and 13 Jbeta primers. Profiling relied on immunoSEQ multiplex PCR, and the TCRdb table lists in-frame clones only, not all of them. The sample includes 85,000 to 120,000 clones, approximately 77% of them seen just once. The source material was PBMCs. These receptors all stem from a male donor in good health and CMV-seropositive.

This clone was counted between two and nine times. V usage is TRBV18 and J usage is TRBJ2-7; 12 bases map to TRBD2. V was pared by 2 bases and J by 5 bases, with 4 bases of the junction left unmatched. The CDR3 runs 15 residues. Germline CDR1 reads KGHSH; CDR2 reads LQKENI. CDR3: CASSPRTSGMNEQYF. In nucleotides, the CDR3 is TGTGCCAGCTCACCAAGGACTAGCGGGATGAACGAGCAGTACTTC.

The chain joins TRBV7-9 to TRBJ2-5; TRBD1 is a possible D gene (6 bases). Trimming left V 4 bases short and J 3 bases short, with 15 bases between. Germline loops: CDR1 SEHNR, CDR2 FQNEAQ (reference sequence). The CDR3 runs to 15 residues. The chain's CDR3 is CASSSRNREKETQYF. As DNA, the CDR3 is TGTGCCAGCAGCTCCCGTAACAGGGAGAAAGAGACCCAGTACTTC.

There are a few counts of this clone. V usage is TRBV7-9 and J usage is TRBJ1-5; 12 bases line up with TRBD1. The CDR3 covers 18 residues. Losses at the gene ends were 1 base for V and 1 base for J; bases not matched to a gene: 5. The germline V gene encodes CDR1 SEHNR and CDR2 FQNEAQ (reference sequence). CDR3 DNA sequence: TGTGCCAGCAGCTTAGGGGGACAGGGGGCAAAAAGCAATCAGCCCCAGCATTTT. The encoded protein is CASSLGGQGAKSNQPQHF.

This clone was seen just once. V is TRBV7-3 and J is TRBJ2-3; D possibly corresponds to TRBD2 (6 bases). V lost 1 base and J 4 bases, leaving 9 bases between the germline ends. This CDR3 is built from 14 residues. Germline V gene data show CDR1 as SGHTA and CDR2 as FQGTGA. The DNA of the CDR3 is TGTGCCAGCAGCTTAAATGGAGGGCCAGATACGCAGTATTTT. It codes for CASSLNGGPDTQYF.

The rearrangement joins TRBV6-5 to TRBJ2-3; tentative D call: TRBD2 (6 bases). V was pared by 4 bases and J by 1 base, with 9 bases between. CDR1 is MNHEY and CDR2 is SVGAGI in the germline V gene. CDR3 length: 14 residues. In DNA, the CDR3 is TGTGCCAGCAGTTCGACTAGAGGCACAGATACGCAGTATTTT. It translates to CASSSTRGTDTQYF.

The chain is built from TRBV28 and TRBJ2-1; possibly TRBD1 for D (6 bases). CDR1 and CDR2 from the germline V gene are MDHEN and SYDVKM. CDR3 length equals 12 residues. This chain's CDR3 is CSHTTRGNEQFF. The CDR3 region has the DNA TGTTCCCATACAACCAGGGGTAATGAGCAGTTCTTC.

V usage is TRBV10-1 and J usage is TRBJ2-5; the match to TRBD1 covers 9 bases. The DNA end lines up better with TRBJ2-7; the J call may be wrong. Germline V gives CDR1 WNHNN, CDR2 SYGVQD (reference sequence). CDR3 length: 17 residues. The CDR3 DNA follows: TGCGCCAGCAGGGGTGGAGGGGACAGGGAAGGGGCCTACGAGCAGTACTTC. This codes for CASRGGGDREGAYEQYF.

The chain employs TRBV27 and TRBJ1-1; possibly TRBD1 for D (6 bases). From germline, CDR1 is MNHEY and CDR2 SMNVEV (reference sequence). The CDR3 is made up of 14 amino acids. Trimming stripped 4 bases from V and 1 base from J, with 10 bases between. The CDR3 sequence: CASSSHRENTEAFF. The CDR3 DNA is TGTGCCAGCAGTTCTCACAGGGAGAACACTGAAGCTTTCTTT.

Only one count was recorded for this clone. The chain carries TRBV19 and TRBJ1-2, with 7 positions matching TRBD1. There are 14 residues in the CDR3. Germline V gene lookup returns CDR1 LNHDA and CDR2 SQIVND (reference sequence). V gave up 7 bases and J gave up 4 bases; unmatched junction bases: 9. Here the CDR3 DNA reads TGTGCCAGTACTCATGGAGGGGGCACCTATGGCTACACCTTC. Translated, it gives CASTHGGGTYGYTF. The complete variable domain, with remaining parts taken from reference TRBV19 and TRBJ1-2, reads DGGITQSPKYLFRKEGQNVTLSCEQNLNHDAMYWYRQDPGQGLRLIYYSQIVNDFQKGDIAEGYSVSREKKESFPLTVTSAQKNPTAFYLCASTHGGGTYGYTFGSGTRLTVV.

This clone is a singleton in its sample. The chain couples TRBV11-3 to TRBJ1-4; maybe TRBD1 (5 bases). V lost 1 base to trimming and J lost 8 bases, with 20 bases between them. This CDR3 comprises 17 residues. Germline V gene data show CDR1 as SGHNT and CDR2 as YENEEA. CDR3 DNA: TGTGCCAGCAGCTTAGGTCTCGAAAGGACACATGGGGAAAAACTGTTTTTT. It translates to CASSLGLERTHGEKLFF.

J is TRBJ2-7 and V is TRBV7-8; 12 bases are a match to TRBD2. The CDR3 has 15 amino acids. The V segment lost 5 bases and the J segment 3 bases; nucleotides outside the gene matches: 5. Germline CDR1 SGHVS, CDR2 FQNEAQ. As DNA, the CDR3 is TGTGCCAGCAGCCGCGGGACTAGCGGGCTCTACGAGCAGTACTTC. It translates to CASSRGTSGLYEQYF.

The chain couples TRBV7-2 to TRBJ2-3; 7 bases are a match to TRBD2. The CDR3 runs 14 residues. The J segment lost 7 bases and the V segment lost 2 bases, leaving 6 bases of the junction unmatched. Germline values: CDR1 SGHTA, CDR2 FQGNSA. The CDR3 sequence: CASSLLLRGNTQYF. CDR3 nucleotide sequence: TGTGCCAGCAGCTTACTTTTGCGGGGGAATACGCAGTATTTT.

CDR3 in amino acids: CAISAGGYYGYTF. The CDR3 DNA reads TGTGCCATTTCCGCCGGAGGGTACTATGGCTACACCTTC. J is TRBJ1-2 and V is TRBV2, with D uncertain. The V end was cut by 10 bases, the J end by 3 bases, with 15 bases between. This CDR3 is 13 amino acids long. Germline V gives CDR1 SNHLY, CDR2 FYNNEI.

This chain links TRBV28 with TRBJ1-2, with 9 bases fitting TRBD1. CDR3 size: 14 residues. Trimming took 3 bases from V and 4 from J; bases not matched to a gene: 3. Germline CDR1 and CDR2: MDHEN and SYDVKM. DNA of the CDR3: TGTGCCAGCAGTTTGGGACAGGGCTCCTATGGCTACACCTTC. Its protein product is CASSLGQGSYGYTF.

This chain connects TRBV6-6 to TRBJ2-3; possibly TRBD2 for D (5 bases). The V and J ends lost 8 bases and 6 bases respectively, with 15 bases between them. Germline CDR1 reads MNHNY; CDR2 reads SVGAGI (reference sequence). The CDR3 consists of 13 residues. Written as DNA, the CDR3 is TGTGCCAGCGGGAGCCAAAACCCGGATACGCAGTATTTT. Its translation: CASGSQNPDTQYF.

The rearrangement uses TRBV5-4 and TRBJ2-1; 9 bases align to TRBD1. This CDR3 has 15 amino acids. The junction had 9 bases not matched to a gene; V was cut back by 4 bases and J by 7 bases. Per the germline V gene, CDR1 is SGHNT and CDR2 is YYREEE (reference sequence). The DNA of the CDR3 is TGTGCCAGCAGCGAAGGACAGGGGAAAAGGAATGAGCAGTTCTTC. Its translation is CASSEGQGKRNEQFF.

The gene calls are TRBV29-1 and TRBJ1-1, with TRBD1 as a possible D gene (5 bases). Deletions cut 3 bases from V and 6 bases from J, with 14 bases between. CDR1 and CDR2 (germline): SQVTM, ANQGSEA. CDR3 length: 13 residues. Here the CDR3 reads CSVDRGGSAEAFF. CDR3 DNA sequence: TGCAGCGTTGATCGGGGGGGGTCTGCTGAAGCTTTCTTT.

This clone was counted between two and nine times. This chain links TRBV28 with TRBJ1-2; no reliable D call. The CDR3 runs to 14 residues. V lost 6 bases and J lost 6, with 17 bases in between. Per germline, CDR1 MDHEN and CDR2 SYDVKM. CDR3 coding DNA: TGTGCCAGCAGCCCTCAGCCTTGGAGGGATGGCTACACCTTC. It encodes CASSPQPWRDGYTF.

This chain links TRBV28 with TRBJ1-5; 8 bases are a match to TRBD1. This CDR3 is 14 amino acids long. V shed 3 bases, J shed 7 bases, and the junction held 5 bases outside the gene matches. Germline V CDR1 and CDR2: MDHEN, SYDVKM. In nucleotides, the CDR3 is TGTGCCAGCAGTTTCGGACAGGGCGGGCAGCCCCAGCATTTT. The encoded protein is CASSFGQGGQPQHF.

This chain joins TRBV5-1 and TRBJ2-2; 15 bases align to TRBD2. The CDR3 runs to 18 residues. The ends lost 4 bases at V and 1 base at J; junction bases unmatched: 5. The V gene's germline CDR1 is SGHRS and CDR2 YFSETQ. This CDR3 is CASSLRTSGRVNTGELFF. The CDR3 DNA reads TGCGCCAGCAGCCTGCGGACTAGCGGGAGGGTGAACACCGGGGAGCTGTTTTTT.

V usage is TRBV11-2 and J usage is TRBJ2-2; D call uncertain. The V end was cut by 0 bases, the J end by 8 bases, with 7 bases between. The CDR3 has 13 amino acids. The V gene's germline CDR1 is SGHAT and CDR2 FQNNGV. The CDR3 protein is CASSLDYKGELFF. DNA of the CDR3: TGTGCCAGCAGCTTAGATTACAAGGGGGAGCTGTTTTTT.

V usage is TRBV4-3 and J usage is TRBJ1-3; possibly TRBD1 for D (5 bases). This CDR3 spans 13 amino acids. Germline CDR1 and CDR2: LGHNA and YSLEER. Deletions cut 6 bases from V and 3 bases from J, with 9 bases between. CDR3 loop: CASSHRNGNTIYF. DNA of the CDR3: TGCGCCAGCAGTCACAGGAATGGAAACACCATATATTTT.

The chain carries TRBV27 and TRBJ1-1, with D unresolved. The germline gives CDR1 MNHEY, CDR2 SMNVEV (reference sequence). V dropped 3 bases and J dropped 1 base, with 12 bases sitting between them. The CDR3 totals 15 residues. The CDR3 nucleotides read TGTGCCAGCAGTTTCGCTTCCTCCGGGAACACTGAAGCTTTCTTT. Encoded protein: CASSFASSGNTEAFF.

The chain combines TRBV14 with TRBJ2-5; D not certain. V was clipped by 3 bases and J by 4 bases, with 6 bases between them. This CDR3 region has 12 residues. Germline CDR1 and CDR2: SGHDN and FVKESK. The CDR3 DNA sequence: TGTGCCAGCAGCCACCCCGGAGAGACCCAGTACTTC. Translation gives CASSHPGETQYF.

The chain carries TRBV20-1 and TRBJ2-7, with D unresolved. Germline CDR1 is DFQATT and CDR2 is SNEGSKA (reference sequence). This CDR3 spans 10 amino acids. V lost 6 bases and J 2 bases, leaving 5 bases between the germline ends. CDR3: CSASAYEQYF. The CDR3 DNA reads TGCAGTGCATCGGCCTACGAGCAGTACTTC.